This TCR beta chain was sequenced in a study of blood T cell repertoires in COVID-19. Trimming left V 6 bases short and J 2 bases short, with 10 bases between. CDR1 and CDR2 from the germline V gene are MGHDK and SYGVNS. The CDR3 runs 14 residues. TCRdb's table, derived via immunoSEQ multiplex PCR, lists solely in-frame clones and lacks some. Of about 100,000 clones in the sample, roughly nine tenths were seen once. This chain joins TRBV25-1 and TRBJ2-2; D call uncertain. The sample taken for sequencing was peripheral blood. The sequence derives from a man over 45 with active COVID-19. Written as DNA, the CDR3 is TGTGCCAGCAGCGCCATACTTAACACCGGGGAGCTGTTTTTT. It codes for CASSAILNTGELFF.